Detailed here is one T cell receptor beta chain. This clone appeared a single time. Its antigen target is currently unknown. No much larger clone is present one base from it, and per-base qualities are unavailable. The collaborating institutions used their own protocols to collect whole blood in K2EDTA tubes. For TCRbeta analysis, collaborator samples were shipped as frozen whole blood, as isolated PBMCs, or as DNA extracted from either sample type. These data belong to a study of blood T cell repertoires in COVID-19 (dated by TCRdb to about 2020). Describing the broader study: Samples from collaborators originated in the United States, Italy and Spain and spanned both the acute and convalescent phases of COVID-19. The prospective study material was composed of cDNA or gDNA derived from T cells, B-cell-depleted T cells, or PBMCs. Deeply sampled blood TCRbeta repertoires from subjects exposed to, actively infected with, or recovered from COVID-19 were included in the dataset. The repertoires were made available in a free public database intended to serve as a resource for research on the immune response to SARS-CoV-2. The samples were drawn from two sources: the first 160 participants of the ongoing ImmuneRACE study, and about 1,300 subjects contributed by 6 global collaborators. Nearly every sample came with metadata listing a de-identified subject ID, COVID-19 status, age in years and sex. Where available, HLA class I and class II types were obtained from metadata supplied by the sample provider rather than from assay-based typing. Findings and caveats that apply to the study as a whole: Clinical and demographic metadata were provided uncurated, with the amount varying by source and participant.

The immunoSEQ Assay, a bias-controlled multiplex PCR, was used to amplify TCRbeta CDR3 regions from genomic DNA. The source study handled its data this way. Within the assay, amplification of reference gene primers was used to estimate how many nucleated cells each sample contained. To quantify the absolute abundance of each unique TCRbeta CDR3 rearrangement, sequence reads were collapsed and filtered. Productive Simpson clonality was computed per sample as the square root of Simpson's diversity index over productive rearrangements. The table was pulled from immuneACCESS by TCRdb, which kept in-frame rearrangements only. Such tables lose some clones; where checked, under half of the loss comes from unresolved V genes, and the rest has no known cause. V and J calls and clone size follow that table, whereas D and trimming were derived from the DNA. The sample data list some 110,000 clones, and around nine tenths of these were observed just once. The ten most abundant clones make up under 5% of the sample.

The clonotype was recovered from a man in his forties or fifties with acute or convalescent COVID-19. The specimen was peripheral blood.

Here the CDR3 is given as CAGRRIAGTGELFF. The nucleotide sequence reads as follows: TGTGCCGGACGGAGGATAGCGGGCACCGGGGAGCTGTTTTTT. The rearrangement combines TRBV19 with TRBJ2-2; the junction holds 7 bases that match TRBD2. Inclusive of the bounding cysteine and phenylalanine, the CDR3 is 14 residues long. Left in the record is the CDR3 DNA by itself, 42 bases read in frame from the first base. Trimming takes 11 bases off V and 4 bases off J; junction bases not matched to a gene: 10. From a lookup of the germline V gene (reference sequence), CDR1 and CDR2 are LNHDA and SQIVND.